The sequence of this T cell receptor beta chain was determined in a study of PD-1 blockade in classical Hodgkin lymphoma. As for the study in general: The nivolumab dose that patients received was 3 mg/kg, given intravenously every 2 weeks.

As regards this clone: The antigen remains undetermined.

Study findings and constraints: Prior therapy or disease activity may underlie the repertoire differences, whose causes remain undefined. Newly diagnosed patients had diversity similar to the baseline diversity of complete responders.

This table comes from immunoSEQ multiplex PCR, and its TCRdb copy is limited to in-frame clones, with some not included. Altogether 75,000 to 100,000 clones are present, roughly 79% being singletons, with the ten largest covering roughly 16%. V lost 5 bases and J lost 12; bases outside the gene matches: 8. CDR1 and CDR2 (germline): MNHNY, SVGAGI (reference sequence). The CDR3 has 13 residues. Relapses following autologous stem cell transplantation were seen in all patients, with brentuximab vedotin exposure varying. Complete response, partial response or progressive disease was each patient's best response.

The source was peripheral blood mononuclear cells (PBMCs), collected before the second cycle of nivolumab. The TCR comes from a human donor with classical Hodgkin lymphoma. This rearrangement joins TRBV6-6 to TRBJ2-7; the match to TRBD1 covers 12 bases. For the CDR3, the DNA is TGTGCCAGCAGTCCGGGACAGGGGGCAAATACGTACTTC. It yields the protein CASSPGQGANTYF.